A single sample gave rise to the 13 T cell receptor beta chains below, sequenced in a study of cytomegalovirus exposure and HLA in healthy donors. The PCR employed 60 Vbeta primers together with 13 Jbeta primers. Using immunoSEQ multiplex PCR, the repertoire was profiled, and TCRdb retains in-frame clones only, with some absent. The table shows about 120,000 clones, with about 8% occurring only once. What was sequenced was PBMCs. Source of these receptors: a woman aged 40 to 55 in good health and CMV-seropositive.

This clone was observed a few times. The CDR3 loop reads CSVPFPYNEQFF. The CDR3 DNA reads as TGCAGCGTCCCTTTCCCCTACAATGAGCAGTTCTTC. The chain couples TRBV29-1 to TRBJ2-1, with D uncertain. V lost 6 bases and J lost 2, with 8 bases in between. Germline CDR1 SQVTM, CDR2 ANQGSEA. CDR3 size: 12 residues.

The chain links TRBV19 to TRBJ1-5; 8 bases match TRBD1. The CDR3 spans 14 residues. Germline V gives CDR1 LNHDA, CDR2 SQIVND (reference sequence). V dropped 5 bases and J dropped 6; count of bases not matched to a gene: 6. CDR3 in amino acids: CASSGTGGGQPQHF. The CDR3 DNA follows: TGTGCCAGTAGTGGCACAGGGGGAGGTCAGCCCCAGCATTTT.

The rearrangement joins TRBV6-6 to TRBJ1-2, with 10 bases matching TRBD1. V was clipped by 5 bases and J by 6 bases; unmatched bases: 9. Germline V lookup: CDR1 MNHNY, CDR2 SVGAGI (reference sequence). CDR3 length equals 15 residues. The CDR3 DNA follows: TGTGCCAGCAGTGCAACATCGACAGGGGGCGATGGCTACACCTTC. Translating gives CASSATSTGGDGYTF.

This clone turned up a few times. This chain connects TRBV5-1 to TRBJ1-1; TRBD1 might be the D (6 bases). Trimming removed 2 bases at V and 7 bases at J, with 9 bases between. The CDR3 runs to 12 residues. The germline V gene has CDR1 SGHRS and CDR2 YFSETQ. CDR3: CASSFQGNEAFF. Here the CDR3 DNA reads TGCGCCAGCAGCTTCCAGGGGAATGAAGCTTTCTTT.

The rearrangement joins TRBV27 to TRBJ2-7; 8 bases are shared with TRBD1. V lost 8 bases to trimming and J lost 3 bases; unmatched junction nucleotides: 9. The CDR3 length is 14 residues. Germline V CDR1 and CDR2: MNHEY, SMNVEV (reference sequence). CDR3 bases: TGTGCCAGCCGCCTTGTTGGACAGGGCTACGAGCAGTACTTC. It codes for CASRLVGQGYEQYF.

This chain connects TRBV6-5 to TRBJ1-5; 9 nucleotides agree with TRBD1. CDR1 is MNHEY and CDR2 is SVGAGI in the germline V gene. The CDR3 has 15 residues. Losses at the gene ends were 6 bases for V and 6 bases for J; bases not matched to a gene: 9. The chain's CDR3 is CASSPGTGNRQPQHF. CDR3 sequence (DNA): TGTGCCAGCAGCCCCGGGACAGGGAATCGTCAGCCCCAGCATTTT.

The gene calls are TRBV5-1 and TRBJ1-3, with 8 positions matching TRBD1. Germline V gene data show CDR1 as SGHRS and CDR2 as YFSETQ. The CDR3 is 14 residues long. J was trimmed by 0 bases and V by 8 bases; bases with no gene match: 4. The CDR3 DNA reads TGCGCCAGTGGGACAGGTTCCTCTGGAAACACCATATATTTT. Translation: CASGTGSSGNTIYF. The whole variable domain, remainder taken from reference TRBV5-1 and TRBJ1-3, is KAGVTQTPRYLIKTRGQQVTLSCSPISGHRSVSWYQQTPGQGLQFLFEYFSETQRNKGNFPGRFSGRQFSNSRSEMNVSTLELGDSALYLCASGTGSSGNTIYFGEGSWLTVV.

This clone showed up just a few times. The chain links TRBV19 to TRBJ1-5, with 9 bases fitting TRBD1. Per the germline V gene, CDR1 is LNHDA and CDR2 is SQIVND (reference sequence). This CDR3 contains 14 residues. Unmatched junction bases numbered 1, after V lost 3 bases and J lost 4 bases. The CDR3 is CASSMTGGNQPQHF. CDR3 nucleotides: TGTGCCAGTAGTATGACAGGGGGTAATCAGCCCCAGCATTTT.

Only a few counts were recorded for this clone. V and J are TRBV27 and TRBJ2-1, with 8 bases matching TRBD1. CDR3 length: 15 residues. Germline CDR1 reads MNHEY; CDR2 reads SMNVEV (reference sequence). The junction had 5 bases not matched to a gene; V was cut back by 1 base and J by 6 bases. DNA for the CDR3: TGTGCCAGCAGTTTATTGCAGGGGGCGCCCAATGAGCAGTTCTTC. The encoded protein is CASSLLQGAPNEQFF.

This clone was detected a few times. The chain's CDR3 is CASSPLLRRSVDTEAFF. The CDR3 DNA reads TGTGCCAGCAGTCCCCTTCTTCGGCGGTCGGTGGACACTGAAGCTTTCTTT. The chain couples TRBV27 to TRBJ1-1; D gene uncertain. The CDR3 loop spans 17 amino acids. Trimming pared 5 bases from V and 3 bases from J, leaving 22 bases between. The germline V gene has CDR1 MNHEY and CDR2 SMNVEV (reference sequence).

The V call is TRBV6-5, the J call TRBJ2-7; TRBD1 aligns across 8 bases. V lost 6 bases, J lost 3 bases, and 7 bases stayed unmatched. CDR3 length: 14 amino acids. Germline-derived CDR1 and CDR2 are MNHEY and SVGAGI. In nucleotides, the CDR3 is TGTGCCAGCAGCCCAGACAGGGGAGACTACGAGCAGTACTTC. This gives the protein CASSPDRGDYEQYF.

J is TRBJ2-3 and V is TRBV4-1, with 9 bases lining up with TRBD2. Trimming took 2 bases from V and 2 from J; bases not matched to a gene: 8. The germline V gene has CDR1 MGHRA and CDR2 YSYEKL. The CDR3 runs to 17 residues. The CDR3 DNA sequence: TGCGCCAGCAGCCAACCTCCGACTAGCGGATTCACAGATACGCAGTATTTT. This gives the protein CASSQPPTSGFTDTQYF.

The V call is TRBV29-1, the J call TRBJ1-2; D is ambiguous. This CDR3 has 13 amino acids. Germline values: CDR1 SQVTM, CDR2 ANQGSEA. Deletions cut 4 bases from V and 8 bases from J, with 17 bases between. CDR3 loop: CSVAGDVSGGYTF. Here the CDR3 DNA reads TGCAGCGTTGCCGGGGATGTGTCTGGGGGCTACACCTTC.